The next 32 T cell receptor beta chains were all read from a single sample in a study of blood T cell repertoires in COVID-19 (dated by TCRdb to 2020 to 2021). The library was generated by the immunoSEQ multiplex PCR assay. TCRdb mirrors the immuneACCESS table, restricted to in-frame sequences. Some clones are absent from its copies; in checked studies, under half trace to an unresolved V gene, and the reason for the others is unknown. Here the sample has about 230,000 clones; approximately 88% occur a single time. 2.5% of the sample goes to the ten largest clones. Material for sequencing was PBMCs or T cells enriched from blood (not recorded which). The receptors stem from a woman aged 40 to 49 with acute COVID-19.

The chain has TRBV6-5 and TRBJ1-1; 9 bases match TRBD1. J gave up 3 bases and V 6 bases, and 5 bases lay outside the gene matches. Per the germline V gene, CDR1 is MNHEY and CDR2 is SVGAGI. This CDR3 has 14 residues. The CDR3 loop is CASRLTGGHTEAFF. The CDR3 nucleotides read TGTGCCAGCAGGTTAACAGGGGGCCACACTGAAGCTTTCTTT.

This chain uses TRBV11-2 with TRBJ2-1; 13 nucleotides line up with TRBD2. Germline-derived CDR1 and CDR2 are SGHAT and FQNNGV. The CDR3 extends over 16 amino acids. V dropped 6 bases and J dropped 7; count of bases not matched to a gene: 9. The CDR3 protein is CASRKPGLAGENEQFF. In DNA form, the CDR3 reads TGTGCCAGCAGAAAGCCCGGACTAGCGGGGGAAAATGAGCAGTTCTTC.

The chain is built from TRBV6-2 or TRBV6-3 and TRBJ2-3; D possibly corresponds to TRBD2 (5 bases). The CDR3 is 15 residues long. Germline V gives CDR1 MNHEY, CDR2 SVGEGT. V lost 0 bases to trimming and J lost 2 bases, with 9 bases between them. This CDR3 reads CASSYSRDYTDTQYF. CDR3 in DNA: TGTGCCAGCAGTTACTCGAGAGACTACACAGATACGCAGTATTTT.

The rearrangement joins TRBV19 to TRBJ1-1; 10 nucleotides match TRBD1. The V gene's germline CDR1 is LNHDA and CDR2 SQIVND (reference sequence). This CDR3 spans 16 amino acids. The trim removed 5 bases at V and 0 bases at J, leaving 6 bases unmatched. The DNA of the CDR3 is TGTGCCAGTAGTCCTCGACAGGGGGCCTTGAACACTGAAGCTTTCTTT. This gives the protein CASSPRQGALNTEAFF.

V and J are TRBV30 and TRBJ2-2, with 7 positions matching TRBD1. CDR1 and CDR2 (germline): GTSNPN, SVGIG (reference sequence). Trimming cost V 0 bases and J 7 bases; bases outside gene matches: 5. This CDR3 is 14 amino acids long. Written as DNA, the CDR3 is TGTGCCTGGAGTGTAGGGGGCGTAAGCGGGGAGCTGTTTTTT. This encodes CAWSVGGVSGELFF.

The chain couples TRBV7-9 to TRBJ1-1; the match to TRBD1 covers 7 bases. The CDR3 totals 12 residues. Trimming took 2 bases from V and 11 from J; bases not matched to a gene: 5. Looked up from germline, CDR1 is SEHNR and CDR2 is FQNEAQ (reference sequence). CDR3 region: CASSLLDRKAFF. CDR3 bases: TGTGCCAGCAGCTTACTGGACAGGAAGGCTTTCTTT.

V and J are TRBV10-3 and TRBJ1-4; 9 positions match TRBD1. V shed 4 bases, J shed 2 bases, and the junction held 5 bases outside the gene matches. The length of the CDR3 is 16 residues. Germline assignment: CDR1 ENHRY and CDR2 SYGVKD. The CDR3 loop reads CAISGDRENTNEKLFF. As DNA, the CDR3 is TGTGCCATCAGTGGGGACAGGGAAAATACTAATGAAAAACTGTTTTTT.

This clone was seen more than once but under ten times. The chain combines TRBV7-9 with TRBJ2-1, with D maybe TRBD2 (6 bases). Trimming took off 7 bases at V and 13 bases at J, with 17 bases between the two ends. This CDR3 has 12 amino acids. Germline assignment: CDR1 SEHNR and CDR2 FQNEAQ (reference sequence). CDR3 DNA sequence: TGTGCCAGCACGGGGCTAGCGCACGTCCAGTTCTTC. Protein: CASTGLAHVQFF.

This CDR3 is CASSQDLVNYGYTF. CDR3 bases: TGCGCCAGCAGCCAAGATCTCGTTAACTATGGCTACACCTTC. The V and J genes are TRBV4-3 and TRBJ1-2; D is undetermined. This CDR3 is built from 14 residues. Germline V gives CDR1 LGHNA, CDR2 YSLEER. The germline V and J ends were trimmed by 0 bases and 1 base, with 6 bases remaining between them.

This chain links TRBV6-5 with TRBJ1-4; TRBD1 matches at 7 bases. V lost 7 bases, J lost 7 bases, and 3 bases stayed unmatched. CDR1 MNHEY and CDR2 SVGAGI come from the germline V gene. The CDR3 is 12 residues long. This chain's CDR3 is CASKGTVEKLFF. DNA of the CDR3: TGTGCCAGCAAAGGGACAGTTGAAAAACTGTTTTTT.

This clone was counted a single time. DNA of the CDR3: TGTGCCAGCAGCCAGGGACTAGCGGGAGAGACCCAGTACTTC. Translation: CASSQGLAGETQYF. The J gene is TRBJ2-5, the V gene TRBV7-9, with 12 bases matching TRBD2. The germline V gene encodes CDR1 SEHNR and CDR2 FQNEAQ (reference sequence). This CDR3 is 14 amino acids long. J gave up 4 bases and V 5 bases, and 2 bases lay outside the gene matches.

This clone occurred a few times. The rearrangement links TRBV7-2 to TRBJ1-1; TRBD1 might be the D (5 bases). The V and J ends lost 5 bases and 10 bases respectively, with 20 bases between them. CDR1 SGHTA and CDR2 FQGNSA come from the germline V gene. The CDR3 is made up of 14 amino acids. The CDR3 spells CASSPMVGQGGAFF. CDR3 DNA: TGTGCCAGCAGCCCTATGGTGGGGCAGGGAGGAGCTTTCTTT.

The chain uses TRBV10-3 and TRBJ2-7; the match to TRBD2 covers 13 bases. The CDR3 spans 17 residues. CDR1 ENHRY and CDR2 SYGVKD come from the germline V gene. With 11 bases clipped from V and 5 bases from J, the junction kept 18 bases outside the gene matches. This CDR3 reads CASSGGTRTSGRNEQYV. In nucleotides, the CDR3 is TGTGCCTCAAGCGGGGGTACAAGGACTAGCGGGAGAAACGAGCAGTACGTC.

The chain recombines TRBV28 with TRBJ2-1; weak D call: TRBD2 (6 bases). This CDR3 comprises 15 residues. CDR1 and CDR2 (germline): MDHEN, SYDVKM. Between the trimmed V and J ends, which lost 9 bases and 3 bases, there was a span of 18 bases. CDR3 nucleotides: TGTGCCAGTTTCCAAGCCGGGGGAAACTACAATGAGCAGTTCTTC. The encoded protein is CASFQAGGNYNEQFF. The variable domain in full, completed from reference TRBV28 and TRBJ2-1, reads DVKVTQSSRYLVKRTGEKVFLECVQDMDHENMFWYRQDPGLGLRLIYFSYDVKMKEKGDIPEGYSVSREKKERFSLILESASTNQTSMYLCASFQAGGNYNEQFFGPGTRLTVL.

The chain employs TRBV7-9 and TRBJ1-5; the D is unclear. The CDR3 consists of 15 residues. Trimming took 5 bases from V and 4 from J, leaving 15 bases between them. CDR1 and CDR2 from the germline V gene are SEHNR and FQNEAQ (reference sequence). In DNA form, the CDR3 reads TGTGCCAGCAGCCACGATGACTGGCCAAATCAGCCCCAGCATTTT. Translating it yields CASSHDDWPNQPQHF.

This chain connects TRBV4-3 to TRBJ2-7; 11 bases are shared with TRBD1. V gave up 3 bases and J gave up 8 bases; unmatched junction bases: 12. This CDR3 is 16 amino acids long. The V gene's germline CDR1 is LGHNA and CDR2 YSLEER. CDR3 sequence (DNA): TGCGCCAGCAGCCAGCAGACCGGGACAGGGGGTCATAAGCAGTACTTC. Translated: CASSQQTGTGGHKQYF.

The CDR3 bases are TGTGCCAGCGGCGGAAGAGGGGGTTCACCCCTCCACTTT. This sequence encodes CASGGRGGSPLHF. V and J are TRBV5-4 and TRBJ1-6; tentatively, D is TRBD1 (6 bases). Deletions cut 7 bases from V and 9 bases from J, with 14 bases between. CDR1 is SGHNT, CDR2 YYREEE, per germline (reference sequence). The CDR3 is 13 residues long.

The chain joins TRBV5-5 to TRBJ2-1; a possible D gene is TRBD1 (5 bases). CDR1 and CDR2 (germline): SGHKS, YYEKEE (reference sequence). The CDR3 contains 16 residues. Trimming removed 2 bases at V and 3 bases at J, with 15 bases between. The CDR3 DNA reads as TGTGCCAGCAGCTTAACAGGTCCCCTCCTCTACAATGAGCAGTTCTTC. This sequence encodes CASSLTGPLLYNEQFF.

This sequence joins TRBV20-1 and TRBJ2-7; possibly TRBD2 for D (6 bases). The germline CDR1 and CDR2 sequences are DFQATT and SNEGSKA (reference sequence). The CDR3 extends over 11 amino acids. V was cut by 3 bases and J by 6 bases, with 9 bases left in between. The chain's CDR3 is CSASQGGEQYF. CDR3 nucleotide sequence: TGCAGTGCTAGCCAGGGAGGCGAGCAGTACTTC.

The V gene is TRBV11-2, the J gene TRBJ2-1, with 8 nucleotides matching TRBD2. Looked up from germline, CDR1 is SGHAT and CDR2 is FQNNGV. V was clipped by 5 bases and J by 4 bases; unmatched bases: 10. The CDR3 length is 16 residues. CDR3 coding DNA: TGTGCCAGCAGCCTCATCCGGACTAGCAGATACAATGAGCAGTTCTTC. Protein sequence: CASSLIRTSRYNEQFF.

This chain connects TRBV6-2 or TRBV6-3 to TRBJ2-7; 7 bases are shared with TRBD1. Germline lookup yields CDR1 MNHEY and CDR2 SVGEGT. The V and J ends lost 4 bases and 9 bases, in that order; junction bases with no gene match: 9. The CDR3 consists of 13 residues. This CDR3 is CASSLGQPARQYV. CDR3 nucleotides: TGTGCCAGCAGTTTGGGACAGCCAGCGAGGCAGTACGTC.

The chain employs TRBV21-1 and TRBJ2-5; the D segment call TRBD2 is taken from the table without a DNA check. TRBV21-1 constitutes a pseudogene. The CDR3 extends over 19 amino acids. DNA of the CDR3: TGTGCCAGCAGCAAAGGGGGTATTCGGCTAGCGGAGGTTCGGGAGACCCAGTACTTC. It specifies CASSKGGIRLAEVRETQYF.

CDR3 sequence: CASSFGHRGLGEAFF. CDR3 nucleotides: TGTGCCAGCAGCTTTGGGCACAGGGGGTTGGGTGAAGCTTTCTTT. The J gene is TRBJ1-1, the V gene TRBV7-9, with TRBD1 identical over 8 bases. The V and J ends lost 3 bases and 7 bases, in that order; junction bases with no gene match: 10. CDR3 length: 15 residues. Germline V CDR1 and CDR2: SEHNR, FQNEAQ (reference sequence).

V and J are TRBV6-5 and TRBJ1-1; TRBD1 matches at 7 bases. The CDR3 length is 13 residues. V gave up 6 bases and J gave up 6 bases; unmatched junction bases: 7. The germline gives CDR1 MNHEY, CDR2 SVGAGI. CDR3 sequence reads: CASRGGAYPEAFF. The CDR3, as DNA: TGTGCCAGCAGAGGGGGCGCATACCCTGAAGCTTTCTTT.

The chain recombines TRBV6-1 with TRBJ1-1, with D perhaps TRBD1 (5 bases). Germline V CDR1 and CDR2: MNHNS, SASEGT. The CDR3 is 15 amino acids. Trimming cost V 2 bases and J 4 bases, with 14 bases left between them. Here the CDR3 reads CASSERWQGGTEAFF. DNA for the CDR3: TGTGCCAGCAGTGAAAGGTGGCAGGGAGGCACTGAAGCTTTCTTT.

V gene TRBV18 combines with J gene TRBJ2-5; D gene uncertain. V was trimmed by 2 bases and J by 2 bases, leaving 6 bases between them. The CDR3 runs to 13 residues. Germline assignment: CDR1 KGHSH and CDR2 LQKENI. This CDR3 reads CASSPISQETQYF. CDR3 coding DNA: TGTGCCAGCTCACCAATCAGTCAAGAGACCCAGTACTTC.

The chain has TRBV5-4 and TRBJ2-1; TRBD1 might be the D (5 bases). Between the trimmed V and J ends, which lost 4 bases and 1 base, there was a span of 9 bases. There are 14 residues in the CDR3. CDR1 and CDR2 from the germline V gene are SGHNT and YYREEE (reference sequence). For the CDR3, the DNA is TGTGCCAGCAGCCCTCCAGGGTCCTACAATGAGCAGTTCTTC. It is translated as CASSPPGSYNEQFF.

The rearrangement links TRBV5-8 to TRBJ1-2; D is possibly TRBD1 (6 bases). The CDR3 has 14 amino acids. Trimming took off 4 bases at V and 6 bases at J, with 16 bases between the two ends. Germline V gene data show CDR1 as SGHTS and CDR2 as YDEGEE. The CDR3 here is CASSGIRGADGYTF. Written as DNA, the CDR3 is TGTGCCAGCAGCGGTATCAGGGGCGCGGATGGCTACACCTTC.

This sequence joins TRBV7-9 and TRBJ1-1; TRBD1 is a possible D gene (5 bases). Trimming stripped 7 bases from V and 8 bases from J, with 17 bases between. The germline gives CDR1 SEHNR, CDR2 FQNEAQ (reference sequence). The CDR3 sequence is 13 residues long. The CDR3 bases are TGTGCCAGCACCTCCATCAGGGAGGAAGAAGCTTTCTTT. Translated, it gives CASTSIREEEAFF. The complete variable domain, with remaining parts taken from reference TRBV7-9 and TRBJ1-1, reads DTGVSQNPRHKITKRGQNVTFRCDPISEHNRLYWYRQTLGQGPEFLTYFQNEAQLEKSRLLSDRFSAERPKGSFSTLEIQRTEQGDSAMYLCASTSIREEEAFFGQGTRLTVV.

The genes are TRBV27 and TRBJ2-7, with D maybe TRBD1 (6 bases). Germline V lookup: CDR1 MNHEY, CDR2 SMNVEV (reference sequence). Between the trimmed V and J ends, which lost 3 bases and 0 bases, there was a span of 9 bases. The CDR3 has 14 residues. The CDR3: CASSFTGNSYEQYF. CDR3 bases: TGTGCCAGCAGTTTCACAGGGAACTCCTACGAGCAGTACTTC.

The rearrangement joins TRBV5-1 to TRBJ1-2, with D perhaps TRBD1 (6 bases). Trimming stripped 2 bases from V and 0 bases from J, with 14 bases between. Germline CDR1 and CDR2: SGHRS and YFSETQ. The CDR3 contains 16 residues. In DNA, the CDR3 is TGCGCCAGCAGCTTAGGGACACCGGCTGCTAACTATGGCTACACCTTC. This gives the protein CASSLGTPAANYGYTF.

The genes are TRBV7-2 and TRBJ2-3, with 8 bases lining up with TRBD1. With 5 bases clipped from V and 3 bases from J, the junction kept 10 bases outside the gene matches. The CDR3 covers 16 residues. Per germline, CDR1 SGHTA and CDR2 FQGNSA. CDR3 loop: CASSRIVGTGTDTQYF. The CDR3 DNA reads as TGTGCCAGCAGCCGCATTGTGGGGACAGGTACAGATACGCAGTATTTT.